Each of the 20 T cell receptor beta chains below was sequenced from the same sample in a study of regulatory T cells in long-lasting Graves disease. Described time point: newly diagnosed GD, antithyroid drugs for less than 3 months. The TCR library was prepared using RNA isolated from PBMCs. CDR3 regions were amplified by Arm-PCR using iRepertoire HTBI primers to build TCR beta libraries. Each CDR3 protein gets one entry after TCRdb re-called the multiplex PCR reads with MiXCR. Of about 420,000 distinct CDR3 sequences detected, approximately 16% appear once; the ten largest clones hold approximately 22%. The same sample was also used in a study of T cells in Graves' hyperthyroidism and ophthalmopathy.

Sequencing was performed on peripheral blood mononuclear cells (PBMCs), taken at new diagnosis, from a patient treated with antithyroid drugs. The source of these receptors is a woman aged 18-29 years with Graves disease.

This clonotype was seen a handful of times. The genes are TRBV20-1 and TRBJ2-1; D is unclear. CDR3 size: 12 residues. V lost 5 bases, J lost 9 bases, and 14 bases lay in between. Germline-derived CDR1 and CDR2 are DFQATT and SNEGSKA (reference sequence). The CDR3 here is CSAAIGVSEQFF. The CDR3 DNA reads as TGCAGTGCTGCAATTGGGGTATCTGAGCAGTTCTTC.

This clonotype was observed a handful of times. This chain joins TRBV10-3 and TRBJ1-2; TRBD1 matches at 9 bases. Germline V gene sequence: CDR1 ENHRY, CDR2 SYGVKD. Germline trimming cut 5 bases from V and 6 bases from J; bases unmatched to any gene: 10. CDR3 length: 15 amino acids. CDR3 bases: TGTGCCATCAGTCCGTTCCCGGGACAGGGCCATGGCTACACCTTC. Its translation: CAISPFPGQGHGYTF.

This clonotype was detected many times. The chain is built from TRBV20-1 and TRBJ2-5; 9 nucleotides agree with TRBD2. CDR3 length equals 18 residues. The V gene end was trimmed by 3 bases and the J gene end by 1 base; junction bases not matched to a gene: 15. The germline V gene encodes CDR1 DFQATT and CDR2 SNEGSKA (reference sequence). Here the CDR3 reads CSASERDRLAGFQETQYF. The DNA for the CDR3 is TGCAGTGCTAGTGAACGGGATAGGCTAGCGGGATTCCAAGAGACCCAGTACTTC.

The table lists this clonotype with many counts. J is TRBJ1-2 and V is TRBV3-1; 7 positions agree with TRBD1. The CDR3 runs 13 residues. The V gene's germline CDR1 is LGHDT and CDR2 YNNKEL (reference sequence). Trimming took 5 bases from V and 5 from J; bases not matched to a gene: 5. The CDR3 is CASSSRTGYGYTF. CDR3 nucleotide sequence: TGTGCCAGCAGCAGCAGGACAGGATATGGCTACACCTTC.

At least ten counts were recorded for this clonotype. In DNA form, the CDR3 reads TGTGCCAGCACATTTGTCGCAGGGTCGGTTTCTGAGCAGTTCTTC. The encoded protein is CASTFVAGSVSEQFF. V gene TRBV27 combines with J gene TRBJ2-1; possibly TRBD1 for D (5 bases). V lost 7 bases and J lost 9, with 22 bases in between. The CDR3 totals 15 residues. Germline lookup yields CDR1 MNHEY and CDR2 SMNVEV (reference sequence).

This clonotype was found many times. The chain uses TRBV30 and TRBJ1-1, with 8 bases fitting TRBD1. CDR1 and CDR2 (germline): GTSNPN, SVGIG (reference sequence). The CDR3 runs to 15 residues. J lost 0 bases, V lost 5 bases, and 8 bases had no gene match. CDR3 amino acids: CAWGRDRILNTEAFF. The CDR3 DNA sequence: TGTGCCTGGGGCCGGGACAGGATATTGAACACTGAAGCTTTCTTT.

This clonotype was picked up a small number of times. The chain has TRBV28 and TRBJ2-7; D might be TRBD2 (6 bases). This CDR3 is 14 amino acids long. Germline CDR1 MDHEN, CDR2 SYDVKM. The V end was cut by 4 bases, the J end by 2 bases, with 12 bases between. CDR3 sequence: CASSSRDSAYEQYF. The CDR3 DNA sequence: TGTGCCAGCAGTTCCCGGGACTCAGCCTACGAGCAGTACTTC.

The chain recombines TRBV9 with TRBJ2-4; TRBD2 might be the D (5 bases). This CDR3 spans 15 amino acids. Trimming stripped 0 bases from V and 4 bases from J, with 11 bases between. CDR1 is SGDLS and CDR2 is YYNGEE in the germline V gene. For the CDR3, the DNA is TGTGCCAGCAGCGTAGGGACTGGGGATAAAAACATTCAGTACTTC. It translates to CASSVGTGDKNIQYF.

This clonotype has a count of ten or more. The rearrangement joins TRBV27 to TRBJ1-5, with no clear D. V lost 5 bases to trimming and J lost 2 bases, with 13 bases between them. CDR3 length: 15 residues. Germline assignment: CDR1 MNHEY and CDR2 SMNVEV (reference sequence). The CDR3 DNA is TGTGCCAGCAGTCCCTTTGAAAGCGGCAATCAGCCCCAGCATTTT. Its protein is CASSPFESGNQPQHF.

Ten or more counts support this clonotype. The rearrangement joins TRBV7-2 to TRBJ1-2; 7 bases match TRBD1. This CDR3 has 15 amino acids. The V and J ends lost 0 bases and 2 bases, in that order; junction bases with no gene match: 3. Germline CDR1 is SGHTA and CDR2 is FQGNSA. The CDR3 spells CASSLARGQNYGYTF. The CDR3 DNA follows: TGTGCCAGCAGCTTAGCCCGGGGACAGAACTATGGCTACACCTTC.

The sample holds many counts of this clonotype. The CDR3: CASSLDPGPPYNEQFF. The CDR3 bases are TGTGCCAGCAGCTTAGATCCAGGACCACCCTACAATGAGCAGTTCTTC. This chain uses TRBV11-2 with TRBJ2-1; D remains ambiguous. The germline gives CDR1 SGHAT, CDR2 FQNNGV. This CDR3 is 16 amino acids long. The germline V and J ends were trimmed by 0 bases and 2 bases, with 11 bases remaining between them. Supplemented by reference TRBV11-2 and TRBJ2-1, the full variable domain reads EAGVAQSPRYKIIEKRQSVAFWCNPISGHATLYWYQQILGQGPKLLIQFQNNGVVDDSQLPKDRFSAERLKGVDSTLKIQPAKLEDSAVYLCASSLDPGPPYNEQFFGPGTRLTVL.

The sample holds many counts of this clonotype. V gene TRBV28 combines with J gene TRBJ2-1, with D perhaps assigned TRBD1 or TRBD2 (5 bases each). In germline, CDR1 is MDHEN, CDR2 SYDVKM. The CDR3 covers 16 residues. V lost 2 bases to trimming and J lost 6 bases, with 17 bases between them. The CDR3 DNA is TGTGCCAGCAGTTTAATTGGACTGACGAGGGGCAATGAGCAGTTCTTC. This encodes CASSLIGLTRGNEQFF. The variable domain in full, completed from reference TRBV28 and TRBJ2-1, reads DVKVTQSSRYLVKRTGEKVFLECVQDMDHENMFWYRQDPGLGLRLIYFSYDVKMKEKGDIPEGYSVSREKKERFSLILESASTNQTSMYLCASSLIGLTRGNEQFFGPGTRLTVL.

The V call is TRBV10-3, the J call TRBJ2-7; 10 bases agree with TRBD1. The junction had 9 bases not matched to a gene; V was cut back by 6 bases and J by 7 bases. The CDR3 totals 14 residues. Germline CDR1 is ENHRY and CDR2 is SYGVKD. The CDR3 DNA is TGTGCCATCAGGGGGACAGGGGTCCGGGGTGAGCAGTACTTC. Translating gives CAIRGTGVRGEQYF.

This clonotype showed up just a few times. This chain links TRBV6-1 with TRBJ2-3, with D hard to call. The CDR3 is 15 residues long. Germline lookup yields CDR1 MNHNS and CDR2 SASEGT. The V end lost 8 bases, the J end lost 2 bases, and 17 bases lay between the germline ends. The CDR3 DNA reads as TGTGCCAGCGCCGCCGTTTTCCCGACCACAGATACGCAGTATTTT. As protein: CASAAVFPTTDTQYF.

Many counts were recorded for this clonotype. This sequence joins TRBV7-9 and TRBJ2-5; D remains ambiguous. This CDR3 comprises 13 residues. The V gene lost 1 base and the J gene lost 4 bases, with 7 bases spanning the gap. Germline V lookup: CDR1 SEHNR, CDR2 FQNEAQ (reference sequence). CDR3 sequence reads: CASSLGSRETQYF. CDR3 nucleotides: TGTGCCAGCAGCTTAGGCAGCCGAGAGACCCAGTACTTC. Together with reference TRBV7-9 and TRBJ2-5, the CDR3 gives the full variable domain: DTGVSQNPRHKITKRGQNVTFRCDPISEHNRLYWYRQTLGQGPEFLTYFQNEAQLEKSRLLSDRFSAERPKGSFSTLEIQRTEQGDSAMYLCASSLGSRETQYFGPGTRLLVL.

This clonotype was seen at least ten times. The chain joins TRBV2 to TRBJ2-7, with D perhaps matching TRBD2 (5 bases). Deletions cut 3 bases from V and 1 base from J, with 7 bases between. In germline, CDR1 is SNHLY, CDR2 FYNNEI. The CDR3 is made up of 13 amino acids. CDR3 protein: CASSDTGSYEQYF. CDR3 DNA sequence: TGTGCCAGCAGTGACACGGGATCCTACGAGCAGTACTTC. The whole variable domain, filled in from reference TRBV2 and TRBJ2-7, reads EPEVTQTPSHQVTQMGQEVILRCVPISNHLYFYWYRQILGQKVEFLVSFYNNEISEKSEIFDDQFSVERPDGSNFTLKIRSTKLEDSAMYFCASSDTGSYEQYFGPGTRLTVT.

The V call is TRBV18, the J call TRBJ2-3; 9 bases match TRBD1. Per germline, CDR1 KGHSH and CDR2 LQKENI. The CDR3 totals 16 residues. Trimming took 1 base from V and 2 from J; bases not matched to a gene: 4. CDR3 amino acids: CASSPRRTGVTDTQYF. CDR3 bases: TGTGCCAGCTCACCACGACGGACAGGGGTCACAGATACGCAGTATTTT. Full variable domain (rest looked up from reference TRBV18 and TRBJ2-3): NAGVMQNPRHLVRRRGQEARLRCSPMKGHSHVYWYRQLPEEGLKFMVYLQKENIIDESGMPKERFSAEFPKEGPSILRIQQVVRGDSAAYFCASSPRRTGVTDTQYFGPGTRLTVL.

This clonotype appeared many times. The J gene is TRBJ1-2, the V gene TRBV30; weak D call: TRBD1 (6 bases). The CDR3 sequence is 13 residues long. Trimming stripped 0 bases from V and 4 bases from J, with 9 bases between. Germline CDR1 and CDR2: GTSNPN and SVGIG (reference sequence). CDR3 residues: CAWSVQQGYGYTF. The CDR3 DNA follows: TGTGCCTGGAGTGTACAACAGGGCTATGGCTACACCTTC.

This clonotype was observed a few times. CDR3 coding DNA: TGTGCCAGCAGTTGGAGAGAGGCATGGGAGCAGTTCTTC. Its translation is CASSWREAWEQFF. The chain links TRBV28 to TRBJ2-1; no firm D call. The germline CDR1 and CDR2 sequences are MDHEN and SYDVKM. The V end lost 4 bases, the J end lost 10 bases, and 14 bases lay between the germline ends. The CDR3 is made up of 13 amino acids.

This clonotype was detected only a few times. The CDR3 nucleotides are TGTGCCACCGTACCCGGGACAGGGGGCGGCTACACCTTC. Protein: CATVPGTGGGYTF. V usage is TRBV10-3 and J usage is TRBJ1-2; TRBD1 aligns across 12 bases. Germline assignment: CDR1 ENHRY and CDR2 SYGVKD. The CDR3 runs 13 residues. Trimming took 10 bases from V and 8 from J; bases not matched to a gene: 8.